Sequencing of this TCR beta chain was carried out in a study of blood T cell repertoires in COVID-19. Turning to the study itself: Acute and convalescent COVID-19 samples came from the United States, Italy and Spain. T cells, B-cell-depleted T cells, or PBMCs provided the cDNA or gDNA that served as material.

As originally analysed: Scientists estimated how many nucleated cells there were by amplifying reference gene primers. Method: immunoSEQ multiplex PCR; TCRdb's copy keeps in-frame clones and lacks some. That table is the source of V, J and clone size, and D and trimming were worked out from the DNA. Of nearly 100,000 clones listed, about 88% are singletons. The V end was cut by 5 bases, the J end by 0 bases, with 11 bases between. CDR1 is SGHRS, CDR2 YFSETQ, per germline. The length of the CDR3 is 14 residues. This clonotype was obtained from a woman aged 55-70 years with acute or convalescent COVID-19. This chain joins TRBV5-1 and TRBJ1-1; D gene unclear. The sequencing input was peripheral blood. The DNA of the CDR3 is TGCGCCAGCAGTGTTCAGAACCTGAACACTGAAGCTTTCTTT. This codes for CASSVQNLNTEAFF.